This entry features one T cell receptor (beta chain) sequence. The record originates from a study of blood T cell repertoires in COVID-19. Overall study: The origin of the acute and convalescent COVID-19 samples was the United States, Italy and Spain. T cells, B-cell-depleted T cells, or PBMCs provided the cDNA or gDNA that served as material.

The V and J ends lost 1 base and 4 bases, in that order; junction bases with no gene match: 9. There are 18 residues in the CDR3. Germline V gives CDR1 SGHDN, CDR2 FVKESK. TCRdb keeps only in-frame clones here, not all; method: immunoSEQ multiplex PCR. Of 150,000 to 200,000 clones in the sample, around 87% were seen once. The clonotype originates from a man younger than 35 with acute or convalescent COVID-19. The J gene is TRBJ2-1, the V gene TRBV14; 11 bases map to TRBD2. The material sequenced was peripheral blood. CDR3 in amino acids: CASSQGRASGGPYNEQFF. The CDR3 region has the DNA TGTGCCAGCAGCCAAGGTCGGGCTAGCGGGGGGCCATACAATGAGCAGTTCTTC.